Presented here are 2 T cell receptor beta chains from one specimen sequenced in a study of OX40 agonist ivuxolimab in advanced cancers. Only in-frame clones appear in the TCRdb table, and some are missing; sequencing was by immunoSEQ multiplex PCR. The table has around 70,000 clones, more than 70% seen once. Here the sequenced sample was CD4+ or CD8+ T cells sorted from blood, taken in a trial of the OX40 agonist ivuxolimab. Receptors originate from an adult with an advanced solid tumor such as melanoma, head and neck, liver or kidney cancer.

This clone appeared a few times. The chain couples TRBV5-4 to TRBJ2-2; D remains unclear. Trimming cost V 5 bases and J 2 bases, with 7 bases left between them. CDR1 and CDR2 from the germline V gene are SGHNT and YYREEE (reference sequence). There are 13 residues in the CDR3. The CDR3 here is CASSFPNTGELFF. The CDR3 region has the DNA TGTGCCAGCAGTTTTCCTAACACCGGGGAGCTGTTTTTT.

The chain employs TRBV5-6 and TRBJ2-7; 7 nucleotides agree with TRBD1. V was clipped by 2 bases and J by 4 bases; unmatched bases: 6. The length of the CDR3 is 14 residues. CDR1 and CDR2 (germline): SGHDT, YYEEEE. CDR3 in amino acids: CASSLSDREYEQYF. CDR3 DNA sequence: TGTGCCAGCAGCTTATCCGACAGGGAGTACGAGCAGTACTTC.